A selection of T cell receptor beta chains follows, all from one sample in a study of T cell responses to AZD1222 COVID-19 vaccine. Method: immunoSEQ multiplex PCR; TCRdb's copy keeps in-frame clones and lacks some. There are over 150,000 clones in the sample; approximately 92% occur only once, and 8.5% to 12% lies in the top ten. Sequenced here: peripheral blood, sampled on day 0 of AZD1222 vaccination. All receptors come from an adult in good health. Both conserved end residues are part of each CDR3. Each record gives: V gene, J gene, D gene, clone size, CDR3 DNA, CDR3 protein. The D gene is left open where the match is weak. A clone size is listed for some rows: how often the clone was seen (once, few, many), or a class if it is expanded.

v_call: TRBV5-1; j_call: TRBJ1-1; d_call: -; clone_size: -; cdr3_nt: TGCGCCAGCAGCTTGGCCGCACAAGGCGAAGCTTTCTTT; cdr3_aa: CASSLAAQGEAFF
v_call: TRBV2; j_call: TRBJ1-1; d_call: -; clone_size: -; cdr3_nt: TGTGCCAGCAGGGTATTTGGGGGGCCCAACACTGAAGCTTTCTTT; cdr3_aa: CASRVFGGPNTEAFF
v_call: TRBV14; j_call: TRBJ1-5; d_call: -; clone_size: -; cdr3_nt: TGTGCCAGCAGCCAAGAATGGGACCCTCGTCCCGGTAGCAATCAGCCCCAGCATTTT; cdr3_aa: CASSQEWDPRPGSNQPQHF
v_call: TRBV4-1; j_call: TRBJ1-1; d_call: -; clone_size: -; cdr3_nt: TGCGCCAGCAGCCAAGTATCAGAGTACAACACTGAAGCTTTCTTT; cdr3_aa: CASSQVSEYNTEAFF
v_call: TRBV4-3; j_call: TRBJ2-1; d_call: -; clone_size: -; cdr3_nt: TGCGCCAGCAGCCAAGATCGAGTGAGTTACAATGAGCAGTTCTTC; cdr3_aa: CASSQDRVSYNEQFF
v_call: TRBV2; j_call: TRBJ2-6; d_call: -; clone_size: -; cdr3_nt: TGTGCCAGCAGTGCAGGGATGGGGGCCAACGTCCTGACTTTC; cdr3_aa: CASSAGMGANVLTF
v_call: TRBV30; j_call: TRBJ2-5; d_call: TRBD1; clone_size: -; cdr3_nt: TGTGCCTGGAGTCCCCACGATGTATTCATAGACAGGGGAGAGACCCAGTACTTC; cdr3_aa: CAWSPHDVFIDRGETQYF
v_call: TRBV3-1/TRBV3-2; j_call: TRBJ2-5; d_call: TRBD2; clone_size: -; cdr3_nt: TGTGCCAGCTGTCAGGCGGGAGTAGAGACCCAGTACTTC; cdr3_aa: CASCQAGVETQYF
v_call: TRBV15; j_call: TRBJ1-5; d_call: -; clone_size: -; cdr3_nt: TGTGCCACCAGCAGAGATCCGTGGGCCAATCAGCCCCAGCATTTT; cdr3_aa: CATSRDPWANQPQHF
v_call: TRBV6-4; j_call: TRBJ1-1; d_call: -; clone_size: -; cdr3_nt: TGTGCCAGCAGTGACTCCCCAAACACTGAAGCTTTCTTT; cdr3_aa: CASSDSPNTEAFF
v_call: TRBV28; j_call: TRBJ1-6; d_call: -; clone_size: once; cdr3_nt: TGTGCCAGCAGTCTCCCACAGGGATCACCCCTCCACTTT; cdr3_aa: CASSLPQGSPLHF
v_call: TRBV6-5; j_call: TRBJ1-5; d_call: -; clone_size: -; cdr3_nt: TGTGCCAGCAGCCAGGGGATGGGTCAGCCCCAGCATTTT; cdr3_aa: CASSQGMGQPQHF
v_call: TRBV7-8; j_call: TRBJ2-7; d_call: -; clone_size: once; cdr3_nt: TGTGCCAGCAGCCGCGATTGGGGCAACTTCACCTACGAGCAGTACTTC; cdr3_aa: CASSRDWGNFTYEQYF
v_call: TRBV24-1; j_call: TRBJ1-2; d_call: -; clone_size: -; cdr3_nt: TGTGCCACCAGTGATCCCCAAGTTAACTATGGCTACACCTTC; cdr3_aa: CATSDPQVNYGYTF
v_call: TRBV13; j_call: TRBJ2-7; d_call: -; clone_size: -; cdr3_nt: TGTGCCAGCAGCTCGGGACGGATTTACGAGCAGTACTTC; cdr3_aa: CASSSGRIYEQYF
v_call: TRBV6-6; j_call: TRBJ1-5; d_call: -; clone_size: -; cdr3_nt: TGTGCCAGCAGTTACTCGTTGAGCGAGGTAAGCGCCCAGCATTTT; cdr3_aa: CASSYSLSEVSAQHF
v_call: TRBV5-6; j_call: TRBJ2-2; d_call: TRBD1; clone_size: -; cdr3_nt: TGTGCCAGCAGCTTTATTCGCACAGGGGGCACCGGGGAGCTGTTTTTT; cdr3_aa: CASSFIRTGGTGELFF
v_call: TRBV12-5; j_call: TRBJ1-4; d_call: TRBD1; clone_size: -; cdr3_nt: TGTGCTAGTGGTTTCCAGGGGGCAACTAATGAAAAACTGTTTTTT; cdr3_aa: CASGFQGATNEKLFF
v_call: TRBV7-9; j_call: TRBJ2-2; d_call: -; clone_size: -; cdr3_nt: TGTGCCAGCAGCTCGGACTGGTTGGGTACCGGGGAGCTGTTTTTT; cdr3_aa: CASSSDWLGTGELFF
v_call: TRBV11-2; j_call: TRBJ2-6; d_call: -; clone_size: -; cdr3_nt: TGTGCCAGCAGCCGCCTCGCGGGGATCGGGGCCAACGTCCTGACTTTC; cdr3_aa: CASSRLAGIGANVLTF
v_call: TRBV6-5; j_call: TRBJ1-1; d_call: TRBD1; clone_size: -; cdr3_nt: TGTGCCAGCAATCCGGGACAGGGGGTTCGGTCTGAAGCTTTCTTT; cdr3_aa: CASNPGQGVRSEAFF
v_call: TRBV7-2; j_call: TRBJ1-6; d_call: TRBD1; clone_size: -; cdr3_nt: TGTGCCAGCAGCTTGGGACAGGGTTACTCACCCCTCCACTTT; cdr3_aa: CASSLGQGYSPLHF
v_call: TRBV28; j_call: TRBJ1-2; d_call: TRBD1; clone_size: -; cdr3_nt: TGTGCCAGCAGGTCCCCGGGACAGATGAACTATGGCTACACCTTC; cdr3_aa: CASRSPGQMNYGYTF
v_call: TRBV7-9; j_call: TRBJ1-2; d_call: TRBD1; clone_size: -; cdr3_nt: TGTGCCAGCAGCTTATATACTGGGACAGACTTCTATGGCTACACCTTC; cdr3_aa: CASSLYTGTDFYGYTF
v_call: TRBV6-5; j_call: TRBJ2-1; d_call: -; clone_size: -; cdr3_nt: TGTGCCAGCAGAGCGACCCACTCCTACAATGAGCAGTTCTTC; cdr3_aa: CASRATHSYNEQFF
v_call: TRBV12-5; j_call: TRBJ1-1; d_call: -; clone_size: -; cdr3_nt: TGTGCTAGTGGTTTCCGTAACCCCAGCACTGAAGCTTTCTTT; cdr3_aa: CASGFRNPSTEAFF
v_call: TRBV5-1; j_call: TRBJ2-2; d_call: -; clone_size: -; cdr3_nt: TGCGCCAGCAGCTTGGATTCACTTCGGACCGGGGAGCTGTTTTTT; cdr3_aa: CASSLDSLRTGELFF
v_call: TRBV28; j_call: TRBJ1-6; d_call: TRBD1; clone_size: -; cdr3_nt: TGTGCCAGCAACCCAGGGGGCTTCTATAATTCACCCCTCCACTTT; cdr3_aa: CASNPGGFYNSPLHF
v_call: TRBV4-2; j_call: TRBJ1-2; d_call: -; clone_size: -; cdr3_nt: TGTGCCAGCAGCCAAGATCGGCGGGGGGGCAGCTATGGCTACACCTTC; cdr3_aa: CASSQDRRGGSYGYTF
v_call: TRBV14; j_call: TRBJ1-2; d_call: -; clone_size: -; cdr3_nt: TGTGCCAGCAGCCAAGTGGCGTGGGGAGGGGGATCAGACTATGGCTACACCTTC; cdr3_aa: CASSQVAWGGGSDYGYTF
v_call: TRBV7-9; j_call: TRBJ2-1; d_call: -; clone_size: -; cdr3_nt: TGTGCCAGCAGCTTAGCCCTCGGGGGTGAGCAGTTCTTC; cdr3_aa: CASSLALGGEQFF
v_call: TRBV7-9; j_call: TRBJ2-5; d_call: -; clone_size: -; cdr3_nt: TGTGCCAGCAGCACCGGGGCGGGTTCCCAAGAGACCCAGTACTTC; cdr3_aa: CASSTGAGSQETQYF
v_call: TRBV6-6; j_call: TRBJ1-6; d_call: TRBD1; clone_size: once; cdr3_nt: TGTGCCAGCGGGACAGGGGATCTCTATAATTCACCCCTCCACTTT; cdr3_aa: CASGTGDLYNSPLHF
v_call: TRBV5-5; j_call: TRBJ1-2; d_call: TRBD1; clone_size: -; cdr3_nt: TGTGCCAGCAGCTTGGGAGGGGGCGAACGTGGCTACACCTTC; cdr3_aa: CASSLGGGERGYTF
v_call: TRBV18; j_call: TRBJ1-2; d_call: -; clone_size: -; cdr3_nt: TGTGCCAGCTCACCACCATCCGACAGAGGAAGCCTCTACACCTTC; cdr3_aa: CASSPPSDRGSLYTF
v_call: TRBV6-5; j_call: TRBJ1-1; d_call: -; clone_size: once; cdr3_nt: TGTGCCGCCCTACTTAACACTCTATTGAACACTGAAGCTTTCTTT; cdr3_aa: CAALLNTLLNTEAFF
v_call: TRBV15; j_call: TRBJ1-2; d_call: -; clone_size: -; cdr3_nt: TGTGCCACCAGCAGAGGGGGTCCAGTACGCAGAGCTGACTATGGCTACACCTTC; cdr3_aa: CATSRGGPVRRADYGYTF
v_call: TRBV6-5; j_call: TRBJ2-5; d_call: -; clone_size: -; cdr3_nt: TGTGCCAGTCGCCCGGGGGGCGGCGAGACCCAGTACTTC; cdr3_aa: CASRPGGGETQYF
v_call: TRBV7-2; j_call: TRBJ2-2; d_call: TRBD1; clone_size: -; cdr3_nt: TGTGCCAGCAGCTCTCAGGGGGTCACCGGGGAGCTGTTTTTT; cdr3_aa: CASSSQGVTGELFF
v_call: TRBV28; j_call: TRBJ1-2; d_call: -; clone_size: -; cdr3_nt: TGTGCCAGCAGCCCACAGGGACTTCACACCTTC; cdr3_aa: CASSPQGLHTF
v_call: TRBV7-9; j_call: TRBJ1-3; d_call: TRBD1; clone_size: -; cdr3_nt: TGTGCCAGCAGTTCTCACAGGGGATCAGGAAACACCATATATTTT; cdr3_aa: CASSSHRGSGNTIYF
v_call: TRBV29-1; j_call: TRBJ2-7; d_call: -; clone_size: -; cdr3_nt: TGCAGCGTTGTTAAGGGGCGCCTCGGGAGTGAGCAGTACTTC; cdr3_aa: CSVVKGRLGSEQYF
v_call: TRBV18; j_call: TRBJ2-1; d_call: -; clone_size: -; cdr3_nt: TGTGCCAGCTCACCCCCCAGTTACAATGAGCAGTTCTTC; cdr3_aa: CASSPPSYNEQFF
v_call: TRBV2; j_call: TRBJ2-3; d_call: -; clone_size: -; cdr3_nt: TGTGCCAGCAGCGGGCGCACTAGCACAGATACGCAGTATTTT; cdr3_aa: CASSGRTSTDTQYF
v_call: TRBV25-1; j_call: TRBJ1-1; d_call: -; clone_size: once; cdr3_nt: TGTGCCAGCAGTGAACTAAGGAACACTGAAGCTTTCTTT; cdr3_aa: CASSELRNTEAFF
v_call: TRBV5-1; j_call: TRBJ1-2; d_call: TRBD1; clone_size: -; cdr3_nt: TGCGCCAGCAGCTTGGGGACAGGGGGCGACTATGGCTACACCTTC; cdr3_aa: CASSLGTGGDYGYTF
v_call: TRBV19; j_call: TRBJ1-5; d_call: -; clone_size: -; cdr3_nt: TGTGCCAGTAGTATAAGGTGGGGGGTTAAGGACAATCAGCCCCAGCATTTT; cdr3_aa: CASSIRWGVKDNQPQHF
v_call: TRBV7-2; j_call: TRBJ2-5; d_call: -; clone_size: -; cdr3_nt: TGTGCCAGCAGCCCTCACGGGATGGAGGGAGAGACCCAGTACTTC; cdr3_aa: CASSPHGMEGETQYF
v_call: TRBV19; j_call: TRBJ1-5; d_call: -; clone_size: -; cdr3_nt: TGTGCCAGTAGTCTGACCCCGGGACACTCAACGGGAAGCAATCAGCCCCAGCATTTT; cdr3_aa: CASSLTPGHSTGSNQPQHF
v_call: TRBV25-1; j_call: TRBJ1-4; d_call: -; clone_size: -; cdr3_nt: TGTGCCAGCAGTGAATATTTTAAGGTCGAAAAACTGTTTTTT; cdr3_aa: CASSEYFKVEKLFF
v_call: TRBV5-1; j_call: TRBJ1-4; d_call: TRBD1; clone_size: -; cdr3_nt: TGCGCCAGCAGGTCTCGACAGGGTAGGACTAATGAAAAACTGTTTTTT; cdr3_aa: CASRSRQGRTNEKLFF
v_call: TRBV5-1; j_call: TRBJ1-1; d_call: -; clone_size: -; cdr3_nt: TGCGCCAGCAGCCCTGGGTGGGGGGAGAGCACTGAAGCTTTCTTT; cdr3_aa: CASSPGWGESTEAFF
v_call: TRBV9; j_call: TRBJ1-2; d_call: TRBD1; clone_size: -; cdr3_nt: TGTGCCAGCAGCGCCCCAGGGGGCGGCTACACCTTC; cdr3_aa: CASSAPGGGYTF
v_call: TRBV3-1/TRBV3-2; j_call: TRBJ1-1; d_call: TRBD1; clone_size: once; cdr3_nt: TGTGCCAGCAGCCAAGGGACAGGGGGCGATAAAGCTTTCTTT; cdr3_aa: CASSQGTGGDKAFF
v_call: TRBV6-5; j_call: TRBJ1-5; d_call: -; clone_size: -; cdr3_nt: TGTGCCAGCAGTTATGAGACACAAGACAATCAGCCCCAGCATTTT; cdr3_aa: CASSYETQDNQPQHF
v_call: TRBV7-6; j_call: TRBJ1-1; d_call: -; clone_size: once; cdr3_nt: TGTGCCAGCAGCGTCCACCCGCAGGGATCGGGGAACACTGAAGCTTTCTTT; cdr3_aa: CASSVHPQGSGNTEAFF
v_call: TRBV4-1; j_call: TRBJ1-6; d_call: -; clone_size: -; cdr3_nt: TGCGCCAGCAGCCAGACCGGGACCAATTCACCCCTCCACTTT; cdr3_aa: CASSQTGTNSPLHF
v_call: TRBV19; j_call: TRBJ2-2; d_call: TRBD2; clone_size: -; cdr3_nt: TGTGCCAGTACCAGGACTAGCGGGAAGTACACCGGGGAGCTGTTTTTT; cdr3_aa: CASTRTSGKYTGELFF
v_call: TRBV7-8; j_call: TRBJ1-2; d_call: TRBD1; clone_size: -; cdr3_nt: TGTGCCAGCAGCTTACGGGTGTGGGCTACAGGGGGCTATGGCTACACCTTC; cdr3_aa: CASSLRVWATGGYGYTF